This entry features one TCR beta chain sequence. Its target is not known. Method: immunoSEQ multiplex PCR; TCRdb's copy keeps in-frame clones and lacks some. Of around 120,000 clones in the sample, 88% were seen once. This sample is part of a study of T cell responses to AZD1222 COVID-19 vaccine. Regarding the study as a whole: Repertoires in all cases were sampled only once the peak T cell response had passed.

Germline V gene sequence: CDR1 MNHEY, CDR2 SVGAGI. V lost 7 bases, J lost 1 base, and 14 bases lay in between. The CDR3 runs 15 residues. This clonotype originated in an adult in good health. This specimen consisted of peripheral blood, obtained on day 0 of MenACWY control vaccination. The V gene is TRBV6-5, the J gene TRBJ1-5; D not resolved. CDR3 sequence reads: CASTLSPTSNQPQHF. The CDR3 DNA sequence: TGTGCCAGCACCCTAAGCCCCACCAGCAATCAGCCCCAGCATTTT.